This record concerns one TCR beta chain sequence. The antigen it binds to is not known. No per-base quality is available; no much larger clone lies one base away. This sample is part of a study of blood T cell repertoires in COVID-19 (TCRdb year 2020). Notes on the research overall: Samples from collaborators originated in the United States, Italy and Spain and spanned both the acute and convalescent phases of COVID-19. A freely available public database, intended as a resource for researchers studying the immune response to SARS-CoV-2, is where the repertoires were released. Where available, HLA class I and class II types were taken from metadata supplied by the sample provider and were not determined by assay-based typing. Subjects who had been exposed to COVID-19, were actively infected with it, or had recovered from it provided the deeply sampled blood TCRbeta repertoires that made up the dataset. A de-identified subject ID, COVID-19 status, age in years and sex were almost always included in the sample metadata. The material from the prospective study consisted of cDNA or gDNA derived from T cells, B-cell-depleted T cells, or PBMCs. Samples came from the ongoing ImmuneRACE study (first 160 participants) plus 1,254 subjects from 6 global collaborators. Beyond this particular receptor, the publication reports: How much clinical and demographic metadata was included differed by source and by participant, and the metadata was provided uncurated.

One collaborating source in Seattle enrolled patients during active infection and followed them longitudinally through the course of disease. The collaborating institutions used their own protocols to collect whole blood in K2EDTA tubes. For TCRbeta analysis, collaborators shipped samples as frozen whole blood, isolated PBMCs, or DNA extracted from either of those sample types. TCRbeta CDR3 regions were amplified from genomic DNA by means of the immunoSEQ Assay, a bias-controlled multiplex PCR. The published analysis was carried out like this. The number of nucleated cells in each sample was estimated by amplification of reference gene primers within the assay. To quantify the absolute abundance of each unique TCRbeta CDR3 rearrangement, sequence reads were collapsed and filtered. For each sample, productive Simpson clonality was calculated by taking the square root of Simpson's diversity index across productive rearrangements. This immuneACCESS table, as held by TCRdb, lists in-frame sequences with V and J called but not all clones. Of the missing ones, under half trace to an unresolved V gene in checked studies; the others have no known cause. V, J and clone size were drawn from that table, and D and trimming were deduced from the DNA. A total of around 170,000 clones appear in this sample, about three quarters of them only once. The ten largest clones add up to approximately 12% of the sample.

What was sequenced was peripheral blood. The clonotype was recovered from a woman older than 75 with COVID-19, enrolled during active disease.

The DNA reads TGTGCCAGTAGTATCTCCGGGGTAAAGAACACTGAAGCTTTCTTT. It specifies CASSISGVKNTEAFF. Recombination connected TRBV19 to TRBJ1-1; the D gene is unclear. The CDR1 and CDR2 encoded by the germline V gene (reference sequence) are LNHDA and SQIVND. The CDR3 covers 15 residues, taking in both the cysteine and the phenylalanine. Only the CDR3 part of the read is kept: 45 bases, read in frame from the first base. A distance of 12 bases separates the germline ends of V and J, which lose 3 bases and 1 base respectively.